This entry is about one T cell receptor (beta chain). Germline V gene sequence: CDR1 SGHRS, CDR2 YFSETQ. J gave up 5 bases and V 1 base, and 0 bases lay outside the gene matches. This CDR3 is 14 amino acids long. The sample comes from a study of T cell responses to AZD1222 COVID-19 vaccine. The protocol was immunoSEQ multiplex PCR, while the TCRdb copy is restricted to in-frame clones and leaves out a portion. In the table there are some 95,000 clones, 85% to 90% of which are singletons. This receptor was obtained from an adult in good health. V is TRBV5-1 and J is TRBJ1-6; 7 bases line up with TRBD1. This material consisted of peripheral blood, taken on day 0 of MenACWY control vaccination. The CDR3 DNA reads as TGCGCCAGCAGCTTGCAGGGGGATAATTCACCCCTCCACTTT. Translated: CASSLQGDNSPLHF.